Sequencing of this T cell receptor beta chain was carried out in a study of T cells in localized non-small cell lung cancer. The study, taken as a whole, reports: Exceeding tumor, uninvolved adjacent lung had the highest T cell clonality. Sequencing covered just one tumor region, so heterogeneity cannot be ruled out. Greater T cell density in blood accompanied longer overall survival. There were a median roughly 60 of the top 100 tumor clones appearing in adjacent lung.

On this clone: No antigen is known for it.

This CDR3 has 15 residues. CDR1 is SGDLS and CDR2 is YYNGEE in the germline V gene. Trimming left V 0 bases short and J 2 bases short, with 9 bases between. The repertoire was sequenced with immunoSEQ multiplex PCR; TCRdb's copy has only in-frame clones and lacks some. The table lists 72,000 or so clones, approximately 84% of them singletons. The chain carries TRBV9 and TRBJ2-1, with D unclear. The origin of this receptor is a female donor of 60 years or more with stage I lung adenocarcinoma. The sequencing used peripheral blood, collected before any cancer treatment. CDR3 sequence: CASSVEGSTYNEQFF. The CDR3 nucleotides read TGTGCCAGCAGCGTAGAGGGTTCGACCTACAATGAGCAGTTCTTC. Variable domain in full (rest from reference TRBV9 and TRBJ2-1): DSGVTQTPKHLITATGQRVTLRCSPRSGDLSVYWYQQSLDQGLQFLIQYYNGEERAKGNILERFSAQQFPDLHSELNLSSLELGDSALYFCASSVEGSTYNEQFFGPGTRLTVL.